This TCR beta chain was sequenced in a study of early T cells in non-severe SARS-CoV-2 infection. About the research overall: Whole-blood bulk RNA, unsorted, was sequenced, and chains were unpaired.

Points on this clonotype: Antigen specificity is unknown.

The CDR3 is made up of 14 amino acids. CDR1 and CDR2 (germline): DFQATT, SNEGSKA (reference sequence). Trimming removed 5 bases from V and 0 bases from J, with 14 bases in between. Findings and caveats of the study: CD4 and private specificities were missed by VDJdb matching, which favored anti-spike CD8 responses.

Unique molecular identifiers (one per individual cDNA molecule) were attached. TCRdb itself ran the 5' RACE reads through MiXCR, one entry per CDR3 protein. The table shows tens of thousands of distinct CDR3 sequences, with around a sixth occurring only once. The J gene is TRBJ2-7, the V gene TRBV20-1; the D is unclear. The source of this sequence is an adult who was a healthcare worker with PCR-confirmed SARS-CoV-2 infection or an uninfected control (not recorded which). Material: whole blood, obtained at baseline. Here the CDR3 DNA reads TGCAGTGCTCCAACTTGGGCTAGCTCCTACGAGCAGTACTTC. Translating gives CSAPTWASSYEQYF.